This T cell receptor beta chain was documented in a study of shared clonotypes between healthy human individuals. Overall study results and limits: Generation probabilities were higher for clonotypes shared across all four sorted-subset donors than for unshared ones.

TCRdb keeps only in-frame clones here, not all; method: immunoSEQ multiplex PCR. The sample contains 2,500,000 or so clones, approximately 92% of which appear only once. As regards this clone: Its antigen is as yet unknown.

Sequencing input: naive CD4+ T cells sorted from blood. Subset denoted: CD45RA+ positively selected. The sequence was obtained from a man aged 18 to 29 in good health.

The CDR3, as DNA: TGCGCCAGCAGCTCCTTAGGGAGCGGGAGGAACACCGGGGAGCTGTTTTTT. Encoded protein: CASSSLGSGRNTGELFF. V is TRBV5-1 and J is TRBJ2-2; TRBD2 aligns across 8 bases. J lost 1 base, V lost 3 bases, and 8 bases had no gene match. This CDR3 has 17 residues. Looked up from germline, CDR1 is SGHRS and CDR2 is YFSETQ.